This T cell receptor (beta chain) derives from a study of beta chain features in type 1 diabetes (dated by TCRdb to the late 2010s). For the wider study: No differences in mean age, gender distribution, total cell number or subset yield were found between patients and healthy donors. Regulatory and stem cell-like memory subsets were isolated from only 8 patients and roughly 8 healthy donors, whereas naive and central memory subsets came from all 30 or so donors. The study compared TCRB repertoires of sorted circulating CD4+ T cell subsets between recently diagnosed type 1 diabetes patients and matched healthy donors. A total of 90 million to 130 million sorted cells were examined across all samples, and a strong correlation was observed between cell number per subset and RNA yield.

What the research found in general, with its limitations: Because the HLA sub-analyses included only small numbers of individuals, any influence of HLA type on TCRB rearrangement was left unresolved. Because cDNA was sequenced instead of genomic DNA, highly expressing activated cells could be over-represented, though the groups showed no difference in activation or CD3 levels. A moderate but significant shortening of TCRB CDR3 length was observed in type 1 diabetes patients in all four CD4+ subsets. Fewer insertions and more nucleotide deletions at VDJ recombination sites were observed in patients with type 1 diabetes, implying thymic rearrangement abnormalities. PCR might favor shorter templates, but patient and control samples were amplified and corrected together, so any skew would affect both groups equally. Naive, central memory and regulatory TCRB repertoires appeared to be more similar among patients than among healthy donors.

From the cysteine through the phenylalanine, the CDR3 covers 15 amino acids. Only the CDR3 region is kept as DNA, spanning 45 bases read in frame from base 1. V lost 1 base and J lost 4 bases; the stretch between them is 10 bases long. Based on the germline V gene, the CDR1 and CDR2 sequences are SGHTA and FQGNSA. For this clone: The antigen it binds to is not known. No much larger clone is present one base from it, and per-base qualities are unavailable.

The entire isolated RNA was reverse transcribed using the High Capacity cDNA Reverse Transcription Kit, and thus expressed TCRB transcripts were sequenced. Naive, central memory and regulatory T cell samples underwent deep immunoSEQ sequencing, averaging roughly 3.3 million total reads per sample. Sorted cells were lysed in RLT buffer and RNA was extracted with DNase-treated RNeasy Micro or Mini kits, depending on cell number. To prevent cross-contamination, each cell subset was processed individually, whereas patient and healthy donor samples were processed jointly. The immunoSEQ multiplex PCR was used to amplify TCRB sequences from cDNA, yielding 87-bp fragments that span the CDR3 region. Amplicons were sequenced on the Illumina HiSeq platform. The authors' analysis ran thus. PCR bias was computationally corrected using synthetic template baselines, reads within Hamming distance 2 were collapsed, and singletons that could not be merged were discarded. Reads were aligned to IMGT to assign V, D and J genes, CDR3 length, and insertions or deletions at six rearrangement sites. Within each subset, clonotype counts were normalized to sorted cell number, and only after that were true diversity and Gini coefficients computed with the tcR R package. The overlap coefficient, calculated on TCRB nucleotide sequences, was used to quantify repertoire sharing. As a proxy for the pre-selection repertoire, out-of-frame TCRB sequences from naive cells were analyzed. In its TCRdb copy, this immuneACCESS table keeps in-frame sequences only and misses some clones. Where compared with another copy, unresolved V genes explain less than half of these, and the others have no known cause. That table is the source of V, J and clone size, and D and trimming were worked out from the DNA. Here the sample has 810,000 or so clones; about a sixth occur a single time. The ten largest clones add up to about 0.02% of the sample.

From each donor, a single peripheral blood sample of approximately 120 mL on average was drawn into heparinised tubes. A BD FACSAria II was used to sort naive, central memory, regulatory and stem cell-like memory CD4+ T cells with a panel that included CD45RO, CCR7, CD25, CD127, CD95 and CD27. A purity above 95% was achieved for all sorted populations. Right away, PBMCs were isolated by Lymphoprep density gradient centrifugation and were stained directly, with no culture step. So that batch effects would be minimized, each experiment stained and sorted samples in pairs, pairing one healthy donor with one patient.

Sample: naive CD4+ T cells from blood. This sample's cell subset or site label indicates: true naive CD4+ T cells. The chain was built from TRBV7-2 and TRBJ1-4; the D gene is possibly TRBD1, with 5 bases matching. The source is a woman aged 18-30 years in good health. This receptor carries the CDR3 CASSLVGALNEKLFF. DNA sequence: TGTGCCAGCAGCTTAGTTGGGGCCCTTAATGAAAAACTGTTTTTT.